Listed here are 24 T cell receptor beta chains from one sample, sequenced in a study of tumor-infiltrating lymphocytes in primary liver carcinoma. Unsorted bulk tissue, about 19-30 mg of it, served as the source for co-extraction of RNA and DNA. Using a constant-region primer together with ProtoScript II reverse transcriptase, TCR beta cDNA was made from around 500 ng of total RNA. Library construction for TCR beta comprised three nested multiplex PCR rounds performed with slightly modified ARM-PCR. The first two PCR rounds used TRBV1-TRBV30 primers with a Cbeta primer, roughly 10 cycles each. TCRdb fed the multiplex PCR reads into MiXCR, producing one record per CDR3 protein. The repertoire holds 50,000 to 70,000 distinct CDR3 sequences, with 55% to 75% as singletons. Input material: liver tumor tissue from sampling region 2. Specified subset: tumor region T2, inferior pole. Receptors originate from a man in his forties with primary liver carcinoma and hepatitis B virus infection.

As for this clonotype: No conserved phenylalanine or tryptophan is present at the end of the CDR3, so a read error is the likely explanation. Because the CDR3's place on the DNA is in doubt, the DNA is left out and the CDR3 is given as listed by TCRdb. V and J are TRBV4-1 and TRBJ2-1. Termini included, the CDR3 measures 15 amino acids. The germline V gene encodes CDR1 MGHRA and CDR2 YSYEKL. The CDR3 here is CASSPLGNNNNEEFI.

Concerning this clonotype: Given the absence of the conserved phenylalanine or tryptophan at the CDR3 end, a read error is likely. V and J are TRBV6-2 or TRBV6-3 and TRBJ1-5; possibly TRBD1 for D (5 bases). The CDR3 length is 15 residues. Germline V gene sequence: CDR1 MNHEY, CDR2 SVGEGT. The CDR3 nucleotides read TGTGCAAGCAGTTCCAGGGTAGGGGTCAATCAGCCCCAGCATCTT. This sequence encodes CASSSRVGVNQPQHL.

Turning to this clonotype: A much larger clone differs by one base, so this may be a read error. J is TRBJ2-5 and V is TRBV28; 10 bases are shared with TRBD2. The CDR3 sequence is 15 residues long. Germline V CDR1 and CDR2: MDHEN, SYDVKM. V gave up 4 bases and J gave up 7 bases; unmatched junction bases: 9. The DNA of the CDR3 is TGTGCCAGCAGTTCGGGGACTAGCGATCGAGCGACCCAGTACTTC. Its translation is CASSSGTSDRATQYF. The whole variable domain, filled in from reference TRBV28 and TRBJ2-5, reads DVKVTQSSRYLVKRTGEKVFLECVQDMDHENMFWYRQDPGLGLRLIYFSYDVKMKEKGDIPEGYSVSREKKERFSLILESASTNQTSMYLCASSSGTSDRATQYFGPGTRLLVL.

Concerning this clonotype: This clone may be a read error of a much larger clone one base away. The genes are TRBV2 and TRBJ2-2; D call uncertain. From germline, CDR1 is SNHLY and CDR2 FYNNEI. The CDR3 is made up of 11 amino acids. The CDR3 reads CASSETTELLF. CDR3 nucleotides: TGTGCCAGCAGTGAAACAACGGAGCTGCTTTTT.

The J gene is TRBJ2-3, the V gene TRBV11-2; weak D call: TRBD1 (5 bases). This CDR3 is built from 15 residues. Germline V gene data show CDR1 as SGHAT and CDR2 as FQNNGV. Trimming pared 7 bases from V and 2 bases from J, leaving 16 bases between. The CDR3 loop is CASNPAGRSTDTQYF. CDR3 coding DNA: TGTGCCAGCAACCCGGCAGGGCGGTCCACAGATACGCAGTATTTT.

Details on this clonotype: The conserved phenylalanine or tryptophan normally closing the CDR3 is absent here, so this likely arose from a read error. This chain uses TRBV12-3 or TRBV12-4 with TRBJ2-5; tentative D call: TRBD2 (5 bases). V lost 2 bases to trimming and J lost 5 bases, with 9 bases between them. This CDR3 is 13 amino acids long. CDR3 loop: CASSLSGVETQYL. CDR3 DNA: TGTGCCAGCAGTTTATCCGGGGTGGAGACCCAGTACTTG.

As to this clonotype: One junction end does not reproduce the germline sequence, and a read error may be involved. The chain has TRBV5-1 and TRBJ2-1; 8 bases line up with TRBD2. Germline V lookup: CDR1 SGHRS, CDR2 YFSETQ. This CDR3 has 15 amino acids. This chain's CDR3 is CASMAGGAAYNDQVF. The DNA for the CDR3 is TGCGCCAGCATGGCGGGGGGCGCCGCCTACAATGACCAGGTCTTT.

A word on this clonotype: The CDR3 does not close with the conserved phenylalanine or tryptophan, likely indicating a read error. The CDR3 spells CASSPSPTNEKLFS. The CDR3 nucleotides are TGTGCCAGCAGTCCAAGCCCAACCAATGAAAAACTGTTTTCT. The genes are TRBV6-6 and TRBJ1-4; D not certain. There are 14 residues in the CDR3. The germline V gene has CDR1 MNHNY and CDR2 SVGAGI (reference sequence).

This clonotype showed up just a few times. Relative to the germline gene, one junction end is altered; a read error may explain this. The CDR3: CSVAPNTGELFF. In DNA, the CDR3 is TGTAGCGTTGCGCCGAACACCGGGGAGCTGTTTTTT. The chain couples TRBV29-1 to TRBJ2-2; D is possibly TRBD2 (5 bases). Germline V gene data show CDR1 as SQVTM and CDR2 as ANQGSEA. The CDR3 contains 12 residues.

This clonotype was found many times. At one boundary the junction diverges from the germline segment, which might be a read error. V is TRBV29-1 and J is TRBJ1-2, with a possible D match to TRBD1 (5 bases). This CDR3 has 13 amino acids. Germline CDR1 is SQVTM and CDR2 is ANQGSEA. In nucleotides, the CDR3 is TGTAGCGCCTCGGGGCTTTCTAACTATGGCTACACCTTC. It yields the protein CSASGLSNYGYTF.

The V and J genes are TRBV5-4 and TRBJ2-1; D perhaps matches TRBD2 (6 bases). V was shortened by 0 bases and J by 2 bases, with 12 bases between the two germline ends. Germline assignment: CDR1 SGHNT and CDR2 YYREEE (reference sequence). The CDR3 has 16 amino acids. The CDR3 sequence: CASSLARGSTYNEQFF. The CDR3 coding sequence is TGTGCCAGCAGCTTGGCTCGGGGGTCTACCTACAATGAGCAGTTCTTC.

In this sample, this clonotype turned up many times. The chain joins TRBV28 to TRBJ2-3; D is uncertain. CDR3 length: 13 amino acids. Trimming removed 3 bases at V and 0 bases at J, with 4 bases between. In germline, CDR1 is MDHEN, CDR2 SYDVKM. CDR3 sequence (DNA): TGTGCCAGCAGTTTGGGCAGCACAGATACGCAGTATTTT. It is translated as CASSLGSTDTQYF.

Many counts were recorded for this clonotype. The chain couples TRBV30 to TRBJ2-5; D is perhaps TRBD1 (5 bases). The CDR3 is 13 residues long. V lost 4 bases to trimming and J lost 7 bases, with 16 bases between them. Germline lookup yields CDR1 GTSNPN and CDR2 SVGIG (reference sequence). This CDR3 reads CAWTGHGPGTQYF. The CDR3 region has the DNA TGTGCCTGGACAGGACACGGCCCGGGGACCCAGTACTTC.

Notes on this clonotype: This may be a read error, as it is one base from a much larger clone. The V and J genes are TRBV28 and TRBJ2-7, with 11 positions matching TRBD2. The CDR3 length is 14 residues. CDR1 MDHEN and CDR2 SYDVKM come from the germline V gene. CDR3: CACSFLAGGYEQYF. CDR3 sequence (DNA): TGTGCCTGCAGTTTTCTAGCGGGAGGCTACGAGCAGTACTTC. The complete variable domain, with remaining parts taken from reference TRBV28 and TRBJ2-7, reads DVKVTQSSRYLVKRTGEKVFLECVQDMDHENMFWYRQDPGLGLRLIYFSYDVKMKEKGDIPEGYSVSREKKERFSLILESASTNQTSMYLCACSFLAGGYEQYFGPGTRLTVT.

This chain uses TRBV5-4 with TRBJ1-1; D possibly corresponds to TRBD1 (6 bases). From germline, CDR1 is SGHNT and CDR2 YYREEE (reference sequence). Trimming took 5 bases from V and 7 from J, leaving 18 bases between them. The CDR3 totals 14 residues. The CDR3 nucleotides read TGTGCCAGCAGATCCTGGCAGGGGACTATTGAAGCTTTCTTT. It is translated as CASRSWQGTIEAFF.

The rearrangement joins TRBV5-4 to TRBJ2-5; 10 bases fit TRBD2. The CDR3 is 15 amino acids. Germline lookup yields CDR1 SGHNT and CDR2 YYREEE (reference sequence). V lost 0 bases, J lost 2 bases, and 1 base stayed unmatched. CDR3 sequence (DNA): TGTGCCAGCAGCTTGGGGACTAGCGGACAAGAGACCCAGTACTTC. Translating it yields CASSLGTSGQETQYF.

This clonotype occurred many times. This clone may be a read error of a much larger clone one base away. This chain joins TRBV6-2 or TRBV6-3 and TRBJ2-1; TRBD2 matches at 9 bases. The germline CDR1 and CDR2 sequences are MNHEY and SVGEGT. The CDR3 loop spans 16 amino acids. This chain's CDR3 is CASSLHLGTSLGEQSF. In DNA form, the CDR3 reads TGTGCCAGCAGTCTACACCTTGGGACTAGCCTAGGTGAGCAGTCCTTC.

The chain links TRBV14 to TRBJ2-1, with 9 bases aligning to TRBD1. CDR3 length: 17 residues. The J segment lost 4 bases and the V segment lost 10 bases, leaving 17 bases of the junction unmatched. The V gene's germline CDR1 is SGHDN and CDR2 FVKESK. The CDR3 loop reads CANIQEGQGTGYNEQFF. CDR3 coding DNA: TGTGCCAACATCCAAGAGGGTCAGGGGACAGGGTACAATGAGCAGTTCTTC.

As regards this clonotype: The junction differs from germline at one of its ends, possibly a read error. The chain is built from TRBV25-1 and TRBJ1-3; D may be TRBD1 (5 bases). The CDR3 runs to 16 residues. Germline V CDR1 and CDR2: MGHDK, SYGVNS. The CDR3 DNA sequence: TGTGTCAGCAGTGAATCCGCAGAAGGGGATGGAAACACCATATATTTT. Its translation is CVSSESAEGDGNTIYF.

This clonotype was detected many times. The chain combines TRBV5-6 with TRBJ1-1, with D uncertain. Germline CDR1 is SGHDT and CDR2 is YYEEEE. V lost 0 bases and J 0 bases, leaving 9 bases between the germline ends. This CDR3 has 15 amino acids. CDR3 loop: CASSLVGRMNTEAFF. CDR3 nucleotides: TGTGCCAGCAGCTTGGTGGGTAGGATGAACACTGAAGCTTTCTTT.

The table lists this clonotype with a count of one. This sequence may be a read error, since a much larger clone differs from it by one base. V gene TRBV7-9 combines with J gene TRBJ1-1; no reliable D call. Germline V gives CDR1 SEHNR, CDR2 FQNEAQ (reference sequence). The length of the CDR3 is 15 residues. V shed 7 bases and J shed 4 bases, with 19 bases lying between them. CDR3 DNA: TGTGCCAGCATCCCGTGGGTTTGGTGGGTCACTGAAGCTTTCTTT. Protein sequence: CASIPWVWWVTEAFF.

Note on this clonotype: The conserved phenylalanine or tryptophan is not found at the CDR3 terminus, so this likely reflects a read error. This sequence joins TRBV2 and TRBJ2-7; a weak D match, TRBD1 (6 bases). Germline V lookup: CDR1 SNHLY, CDR2 FYNNEI. V was clipped by 3 bases and J by 10 bases, with 22 bases between them. The CDR3 loop spans 15 amino acids. In DNA form, the CDR3 reads TGTGCCAGCAGTGAGAACAGGGCGGTCTCCTACAATCAGTACTTA. Its translation is CASSENRAVSYNQYL.

Worth noting for this clonotype: Compared with germline, one end of the junction differs, possibly owing to a read error. The chain is built from TRBV5-1 and TRBJ2-3; TRBD1 agrees at 8 bases. The CDR3 is 20 residues long. Germline V gene sequence: CDR1 SGHRS, CDR2 YFSETQ. For the CDR3, the DNA is TGCGCCTGCAGACTTTCAGGGGGCGGCCCTGCGCTGCCTACCACAGCTACGCAGTATTTT. Translated: CACRLSGGGPALPTTATQYF.

A note on this clonotype: The germline gene is not matched at one end of the junction; a read error may be the cause. V usage is TRBV5-1 and J usage is TRBJ1-5, with D hard to call. Germline V CDR1 and CDR2: SGHRS, YFSETQ. This CDR3 has 13 amino acids. The DNA of the CDR3 is TGCGCCATCAGCCATGAAGGGAGTCAGCCCCAGCATTTT. This codes for CAISHEGSQPQHF.